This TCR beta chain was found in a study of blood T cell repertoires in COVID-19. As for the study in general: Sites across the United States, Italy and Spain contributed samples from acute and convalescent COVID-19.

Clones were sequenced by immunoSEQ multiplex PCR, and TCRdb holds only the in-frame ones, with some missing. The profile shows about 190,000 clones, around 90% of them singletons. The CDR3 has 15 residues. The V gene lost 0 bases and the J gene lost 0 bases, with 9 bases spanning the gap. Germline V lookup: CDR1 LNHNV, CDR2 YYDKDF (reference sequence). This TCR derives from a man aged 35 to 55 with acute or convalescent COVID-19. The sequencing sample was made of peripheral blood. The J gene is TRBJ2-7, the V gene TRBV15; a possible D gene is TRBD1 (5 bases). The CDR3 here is CATSRDRQSSYEQYF. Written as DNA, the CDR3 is TGTGCCACCAGCAGAGATAGACAGTCCTCCTACGAGCAGTACTTC.